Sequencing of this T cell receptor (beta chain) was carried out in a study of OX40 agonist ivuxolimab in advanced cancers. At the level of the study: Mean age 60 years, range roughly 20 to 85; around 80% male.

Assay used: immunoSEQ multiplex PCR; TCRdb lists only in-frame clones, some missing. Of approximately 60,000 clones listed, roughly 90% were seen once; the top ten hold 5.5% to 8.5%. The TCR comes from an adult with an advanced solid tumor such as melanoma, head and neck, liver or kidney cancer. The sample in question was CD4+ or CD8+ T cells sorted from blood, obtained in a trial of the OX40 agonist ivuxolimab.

CDR3 residues: CASSQEIKGGNYEQYF. CDR3 nucleotides: TGCGCCAGCAGCCAAGAAATTAAGGGGGGAAATTACGAGCAGTACTTC. The rearrangement uses TRBV4-1 and TRBJ2-7; D tentatively fits TRBD1 or TRBD2 (6 bases each). Trimming shortened V by 0 bases and J by 4 bases, and 16 bases separated the two germline ends. Germline CDR1 and CDR2: MGHRA and YSYEKL. This CDR3 has 16 amino acids.